The 6 T cell receptor beta chains below all came from one sample that was sequenced in a study of breast tumors, draining lymph nodes, adjacent tissues. TCRdb independently ran MiXCR on the multiplex PCR reads; one entry per CDR3 protein. The sample has some 66,000 distinct CDR3 sequences; roughly 57% are singletons. The specimen sequenced was breast tumor tissue. The receptor set was obtained from a female donor with breast cancer. Some clones in this sample may be carry-over from other donors' samples.

This clonotype was picked up many times. A much larger clone differs from this one at a single base, so this may be a read error. The conserved closing phenylalanine or tryptophan is absent in this CDR3, likely reflecting a read error. CDR3 sequence: CASSVSGQETQYS. In DNA form, the CDR3 reads TGTGCCAGCAGCGTTAGCGGCCAAGAGACCCAGTACTCC. The chain has TRBV9 and TRBJ2-5; D possibly corresponds to TRBD2 (6 bases). The V gene lost 2 bases and the J gene lost 1 base, with 6 bases spanning the gap. Germline V lookup: CDR1 SGDLS, CDR2 YYNGEE. The CDR3 consists of 13 residues.

This clonotype was seen ten or more times. The rearrangement joins TRBV6-1 to TRBJ2-7; D is unresolved. This CDR3 is built from 16 residues. The germline V gene encodes CDR1 MNHNS and CDR2 SASEGT. The ends were cut back, 3 bases at V and 0 bases at J, with 15 bases in the middle. CDR3: CASSDKRSTLSYEQYF. As DNA, the CDR3 is TGTGCCAGCAGTGACAAGAGGTCTACCCTCTCCTACGAGCAGTACTTC.

This clonotype was counted at least ten times. This chain connects TRBV29-1 to TRBJ1-4; D uncertain. The CDR3 is made up of 10 amino acids. Germline CDR1 reads SQVTM; CDR2 reads ANQGSEA. The V end was cut by 0 bases, the J end by 7 bases, with 0 bases between. CDR3 sequence (DNA): TGCAGCGTTGAAGATGAAAAACTGTTTTTT. Translated: CSVEDEKLFF. Based on the CDR3 plus reference TRBV29-1 and TRBJ1-4, the full variable domain is SAVISQKPSRDICQRGTSLTIQCQVDSQVTMMFWYRQQPGQSLTLIATANQGSEATYESGFVIDKFPISRPNLTFSTLTVSNMSPEDSSIYLCSVEDEKLFFGSGTQLSVL.

The V call is TRBV2, the J call TRBJ2-3; 15 bases fit TRBD2. CDR3 length equals 13 residues. Germline CDR1 is SNHLY and CDR2 is FYNNEI. V dropped 10 bases and J dropped 6; count of bases not matched to a gene: 2. DNA for the CDR3: TGTGCCACCGGGACTAGCGGGAGGGATACGCAGTATTTT. Amino acid sequence: CATGTSGRDTQYF.

This clonotype was recorded at least ten times. This chain uses TRBV6-5 with TRBJ2-3, with a weak D call TRBD2 (6 bases). The CDR3 spans 14 residues. Trimming cost V 6 bases and J 2 bases, with 12 bases left between them. Germline V gene lookup returns CDR1 MNHEY and CDR2 SVGAGI. CDR3 nucleotides: TGTGCCAGCAGGACTACTAGCCCCACAGATACGCAGTATTTT. Encoded protein: CASRTTSPTDTQYF.

The chain has TRBV12-3 or TRBV12-4 and TRBJ2-1; D possibly uses TRBD1 or TRBD2 (5 bases each). The CDR3 is 14 amino acids. Between the trimmed V and J ends, which lost 9 bases and 5 bases, there was a span of 17 bases. Here the CDR3 DNA reads TGTGCCAGTCAGAAACGGGACCAGCACAATGAGCAGTTCTTC. Translated: CASQKRDQHNEQFF.